The sequence of this T cell receptor beta chain was determined in a study of CD8+ T cells in alopecia areata. Study-wide background: Tofacitinib therapy lasting 6 to 18 months was followed by 6 months off drug.

As to this clone: The antigen remains undetermined.

In each case, RNA was isolated and then reverse transcribed into cDNA as the sequencing template. The method was immunoSEQ multiplex PCR; TCRdb's version includes in-frame clones alone and lacks a portion of them. The sample has 150,000 to 190,000 clones; less than 65% are singletons. The CDR3 runs to 17 residues. V lost 0 bases and J lost 3, with 12 bases in between. The germline V gene encodes CDR1 LGHNA and CDR2 YSLEER. Overall study results and limits: Elevated clonality characterized lesional scalp relative to normal scalp, particularly in alopecia totalis/universalis.

Those with alopecia areata gave lesional scalp punch biopsies and peripheral blood. The sample here was CD8+ T cells sorted from blood, taken at week 0. The chain uses TRBV4-3 and TRBJ2-6; D remains unclear. This receptor was taken from a human donor with alopecia areata. The CDR3 spells CASSQEDRRDGANVLTF. The CDR3 region has the DNA TGCGCCAGCAGCCAAGAGGACCGCCGAGATGGGGCCAACGTCCTGACTTTC.